The entry below describes one T cell receptor beta chain. The assay was immunoSEQ multiplex PCR, and TCRdb's table has in-frame clones only and misses some. The sample consists of about 260,000 clones, 86% of them appearing once. The data originate from a study of blood T cell repertoires in COVID-19. Study-level background: Whether acute or convalescent, the COVID-19 samples came from the United States, Italy and Spain. Sources were T cells, B-cell-depleted T cells, or PBMCs; the material itself was cDNA or gDNA.

This TCR derives from a man aged 30 to 39 with active or convalescent COVID-19. Sequencing was done on a sample of peripheral blood.

The CDR3 is CASSLIRGADTGELFF. CDR3 bases: TGTGCCAGCAGCTTGATCAGGGGCGCCGACACCGGGGAGCTGTTTTTT. The rearrangement uses TRBV5-4 and TRBJ2-2; D is perhaps TRBD1 (6 bases). V shed 1 base and J shed 3 bases, with 13 bases lying between them. CDR3 length: 16 amino acids. CDR1 and CDR2 (germline): SGHNT, YYREEE (reference sequence).